This T cell receptor beta chain is from a study of human T cells and chemical hapten exposure. Study details: DPC at 2% was the sensitizing agent, placed on approximately 2 cm by approximately 2 cm of upper inner arm skin. Small pooled library volume differences chiefly drove per-sample TCR yield variation.

As to time point: patch test 1, 2 weeks after DPC sensitization. Treatment in this sample: therapeutic diphenylcyclopropenone sensitization with weekly scalp DPC. Unique molecular identifiers were attached to individual cDNA molecules within the library. TCRdb reprocessed the RACE reads via MiXCR and lists one record per CDR3 protein. The sample has roughly 360,000 distinct CDR3 sequences; 4.8% are singletons. Germline values: CDR1 GTSNPN, CDR2 SVGIG (reference sequence). The germline V and J ends were trimmed by 3 bases and 4 bases, with 10 bases remaining between them. This CDR3 comprises 13 residues. This clonotype was counted only a few times.

The sequence derives from a woman between 50 and 59 years old with alopecia areata. Some clones in this sample may be carry-over from other donors' samples. The sample here was whole blood, taken in connection with sensitization to the hapten diphenylcyclopropenone (DPC). The chain is built from TRBV30 and TRBJ2-1; D is unclear. The chain's CDR3 is CAWRGDSYNEQFF. The CDR3, as DNA: TGTGCCTGGAGAGGTGACTCTTACAATGAGCAGTTCTTC.